Presented here are 30 T cell receptor beta chains from one specimen sequenced in a study of blood T cell repertoires in COVID-19. Repertoires were generated with immunoSEQ multiplex PCR, while TCRdb's copy carries only in-frame clones and drops some. The data contain some 370,000 clones, roughly 90% of them seen just once; the ten biggest clones take up roughly 6.8%. The sequencing input was peripheral blood. The source of these receptors is a man between 18 and 29 years old with active or convalescent COVID-19.

The sample holds one count of this clone. This rearrangement joins TRBV3-1 (or the pseudogene TRBV3-2) to TRBJ2-3; D unresolved. The CDR3 length is 15 residues. Germline CDR1 and CDR2: LGHDT and YNNKEL (reference sequence). Trimming cost V 1 base and J 2 bases, with 10 bases left between them. DNA of the CDR3: TGTGCCAGCAGCCAAGGAAGCCGCCACACAGATACGCAGTATTTT. This gives the protein CASSQGSRHTDTQYF.

The chain joins TRBV7-9 to TRBJ2-2, with 7 bases fitting TRBD2. After removal of 6 bases from V and 4 bases from J, the junction contained 8 bases not matched to a gene. This CDR3 region has 15 residues. Germline CDR1 reads SEHNR; CDR2 reads FQNEAQ (reference sequence). CDR3 sequence (DNA): TGTGCCAGCAGTCCCCTGGGGGGGGGCACCGGGGAGCTGTTTTTT. Its translation: CASSPLGGGTGELFF.

The chain uses TRBV28 and TRBJ2-7, with a possible D match to TRBD1 (6 bases). Trimming cost V 7 bases and J 6 bases, with 16 bases left between them. This CDR3 has 13 amino acids. CDR1 and CDR2 from the germline V gene are MDHEN and SYDVKM. This chain's CDR3 is CASTGPTGFEQYF. CDR3 bases: TGTGCCAGCACCGGACCCACAGGGTTCGAGCAGTACTTC.

The rearrangement joins TRBV2 to TRBJ1-1; D is possibly TRBD1 (5 bases). V gave up 10 bases and J gave up 4 bases, with 10 bases separating them. The CDR3 is 11 amino acids. Per the germline V gene, CDR1 is SNHLY and CDR2 is FYNNEI. The CDR3 DNA follows: TGTGCCAAAGGGGTTCGCACTGAAGCTTTCTTT. Its translation is CAKGVRTEAFF.

V gene TRBV15 combines with J gene TRBJ1-2, with unresolved D. The V gene's germline CDR1 is LNHNV and CDR2 YYDKDF (reference sequence). V lost 1 base and J 5 bases, leaving 14 bases between the germline ends. The length of the CDR3 is 15 residues. CDR3 residues: CATSRAGWGEYGYTF. The CDR3 nucleotides read TGTGCCACCAGCAGAGCTGGGTGGGGAGAGTATGGCTACACCTTC.

CDR3 residues: CASSLSGRSHEQYF. The DNA of the CDR3 is TGTGCCAGCAGCTTGTCCGGGAGAAGCCACGAGCAGTACTTC. This chain uses TRBV5-6 with TRBJ2-7, with D possibly being TRBD2 (6 bases). The germline V and J ends were trimmed by 1 base and 5 bases, with 13 bases remaining between them. Looked up from germline, CDR1 is SGHDT and CDR2 is YYEEEE. The CDR3 is 14 residues long.

V usage is TRBV9 and J usage is TRBJ2-3; D is perhaps TRBD2 (5 bases). The germline V gene encodes CDR1 SGDLS and CDR2 YYNGEE. The CDR3 is made up of 15 amino acids. V was cut by 0 bases and J by 0 bases, with 8 bases left in between. CDR3 loop: CASSVAASSTDTQYF. The CDR3 coding sequence is TGTGCCAGCAGCGTAGCGGCTAGCAGCACAGATACGCAGTATTTT.

The chain combines TRBV19 with TRBJ1-5, with D possibly being TRBD1 (5 bases). Germline CDR1 is LNHDA and CDR2 is SQIVND (reference sequence). With 3 bases removed from V and 0 bases from J, the gap between germline ends came to 15 bases. CDR3 length: 17 amino acids. The CDR3 DNA is TGTGCCAGTAGTATTGGGGCAGCGATCCCTAGCAATCAGCCCCAGCATTTT. The encoded protein is CASSIGAAIPSNQPQHF.

V gene TRBV27 combines with J gene TRBJ1-4, with TRBD1 identical over 8 bases. The germline V gene encodes CDR1 MNHEY and CDR2 SMNVEV (reference sequence). The junction had 3 bases not matched to a gene; V was cut back by 6 bases and J by 3 bases. The CDR3 sequence is 14 residues long. The DNA of the CDR3 is TGTGCCAGCAGCGGACAGGGCCCTAATGAAAAACTGTTTTTT. Translation: CASSGQGPNEKLFF.

The chain has TRBV6-2 or TRBV6-3 and TRBJ2-7; TRBD1 is a possible D gene (5 bases). Deletions cut 2 bases from V and 7 bases from J, with 9 bases between. This CDR3 has 12 residues. Per germline, CDR1 MNHEY and CDR2 SVGEGT. The CDR3 sequence is CASSYLTVEQYF. For the CDR3, the DNA is TGTGCCAGCAGTTACCTGACAGTAGAGCAGTACTTC.

This chain connects TRBV6-5 to TRBJ1-2, with D perhaps TRBD1 (6 bases). Germline-derived CDR1 and CDR2 are MNHEY and SVGAGI. Between the trimmed V and J ends, which lost 6 bases and 5 bases, there was a span of 13 bases. This CDR3 is 13 amino acids long. The CDR3 is CASRGGLQYGYTF. The CDR3 nucleotides are TGTGCCAGCAGGGGGGGGCTACAGTATGGCTACACCTTC.

V and J are TRBV7-3 and TRBJ2-1; no clear D gene. The CDR3 is made up of 13 amino acids. Germline CDR1 is SGHTA and CDR2 is FQGTGA. The ends were cut back, 5 bases at V and 8 bases at J, with 13 bases in the middle. The CDR3: CASSPTLGDEQFF. For the CDR3, the DNA is TGTGCCAGCAGCCCGACGTTGGGCGATGAGCAGTTCTTC.

This clone has only one observation. CDR3 amino acids: CASSVYRGTEAFF. The CDR3 DNA follows: TGTGCCAGCAGCGTATACAGGGGCACTGAAGCTTTCTTT. The genes are TRBV9 and TRBJ1-1, with 7 bases identical to TRBD1. CDR1 and CDR2 from the germline V gene are SGDLS and YYNGEE. Trimming at V came to 1 base and at J to 4 bases, leaving 1 base not matched to a gene. The CDR3 sequence is 13 residues long.

V is TRBV10-2 and J is TRBJ2-7, with 7 positions matching TRBD2. CDR3 length equals 13 residues. Trimming removed 10 bases from V and 0 bases from J; junction bases left unmatched: 6. Germline CDR1 is WSHSY and CDR2 is SAAADI. In nucleotides, the CDR3 is TGCGCCACCGCGGGGGAGAACTCCTACGAGCAGTACTTC. This codes for CATAGENSYEQYF.

V usage is TRBV7-2 and J usage is TRBJ1-6; D is undetermined. The CDR3 loop spans 13 amino acids. Germline V gives CDR1 SGHTA, CDR2 FQGNSA. With 3 bases removed from V and 8 bases from J, the gap between germline ends came to 8 bases. The CDR3 DNA is TGTGCCAGCAGCTTTTTATCCGATTCACCCCTCCACTTT. Translated: CASSFLSDSPLHF.

The count of this clone is one. The gene calls are TRBV7-9 and TRBJ1-2, with 8 bases fitting TRBD1. The J segment lost 8 bases and the V segment lost 1 base, leaving 6 bases of the junction unmatched. Germline V gene data show CDR1 as SEHNR and CDR2 as FQNEAQ (reference sequence). This CDR3 contains 14 residues. For the CDR3, the DNA is TGTGCCAGCAGCTTAGGGACAGGGATAAGCGGCTACACCTTC. Amino acids: CASSLGTGISGYTF.

The chain recombines TRBV6-4 with TRBJ1-5; the match to TRBD1 covers 9 bases. The CDR3 contains 13 residues. V lost 11 bases to trimming and J lost 4 bases; unmatched junction nucleotides: 6. Germline-derived CDR1 and CDR2 are MRHNA and SNTAGT. CDR3 coding DNA: TGTGCCGGAAAGGACAGGGGAAATCAGCCCCAGCATTTT. This translates into CAGKDRGNQPQHF.

CDR3 loop: CASSLDRNYGYTF. Written as DNA, the CDR3 is TGTGCCAGCAGTCTGGACAGAAACTATGGCTACACCTTC. The genes are TRBV6-5 and TRBJ1-2, with a weak D call TRBD1 (6 bases). Germline CDR1 MNHEY, CDR2 SVGAGI. The V end was cut by 5 bases, the J end by 2 bases, with 9 bases between. The CDR3 runs to 13 residues.

The CDR3 here is CASSYSGGDNSPLHF. CDR3 nucleotides: TGTGCCAGCAGTTACTCCGGAGGAGATAATTCACCCCTCCACTTT. The chain joins TRBV6-5 to TRBJ1-6; D not certain. V was cut by 0 bases and J by 5 bases, with 8 bases left in between. Germline lookup yields CDR1 MNHEY and CDR2 SVGAGI. This CDR3 spans 15 amino acids.

A single count supports this clone. The chain couples TRBV6-5 to TRBJ1-1; 9 nucleotides agree with TRBD1. The germline V gene has CDR1 MNHEY and CDR2 SVGAGI. CDR3 length equals 13 residues. The V and J ends lost 7 bases and 3 bases, in that order; junction bases with no gene match: 3. CDR3 sequence reads: CASKGQGYTEAFF. The CDR3 DNA reads TGTGCCAGCAAAGGACAGGGGTACACTGAAGCTTTCTTT.

A single count supports this clone. The rearrangement uses TRBV5-4 and TRBJ2-5; D ambiguous. This CDR3 is 12 amino acids long. The V gene's germline CDR1 is SGHNT and CDR2 YYREEE (reference sequence). Trimming left V 4 bases short and J 4 bases short, with 8 bases between. The CDR3 nucleotides read TGTGCCAGCAGCCGACTGGGAGAGACCCAGTACTTC. This encodes CASSRLGETQYF.

The chain uses TRBV27 and TRBJ1-2; D is perhaps TRBD1 (5 bases). V shed 3 bases and J shed 4 bases, with 18 bases lying between them. The CDR3 consists of 16 residues. CDR1 and CDR2 from the germline V gene are MNHEY and SMNVEV (reference sequence). CDR3 DNA: TGTGCCAGCAGTTTCCGGCCGGCGGGGCATGGCTATGGCTACACCTTC. This sequence encodes CASSFRPAGHGYGYTF.

The chain combines TRBV28 with TRBJ1-2; D remains unclear. The CDR3 is 12 amino acids. Germline CDR1 and CDR2: MDHEN and SYDVKM. Trimming removed 7 bases from V and 4 bases from J, with 10 bases in between. The CDR3 nucleotides are TGTGCCAGCAACCCCAACTCCTATGGCTACACCTTC. It specifies CASNPNSYGYTF.

V is TRBV9 and J is TRBJ2-1; possibly TRBD1 for D (6 bases). The germline V gene has CDR1 SGDLS and CDR2 YYNGEE. The V end lost 3 bases, the J end lost 0 bases, and 10 bases lay between the germline ends. The CDR3 is 15 amino acids. CDR3 sequence: CASSAGTPSYNEQFF. The DNA for the CDR3 is TGTGCCAGCAGCGCCGGGACACCCTCCTACAATGAGCAGTTCTTC.

The chain carries TRBV19 and TRBJ1-2; D ambiguous. Trimming stripped 5 bases from V and 8 bases from J, with 18 bases between. This CDR3 is 14 amino acids long. In germline, CDR1 is LNHDA, CDR2 SQIVND (reference sequence). The CDR3 bases are TGTGCCAGTAGTCTGAGGGAGCGGTTCCGCGGCTACACCTTC. It codes for CASSLRERFRGYTF.

The chain carries TRBV6-2 or TRBV6-3 and TRBJ1-1; no clear D. CDR1 and CDR2 from the germline V gene are MNHEY and SVGEGT. Trimming took 5 bases from V and 5 from J, leaving 15 bases between them. There are 14 residues in the CDR3. In DNA form, the CDR3 reads TGTGCCAGCAGTGAGCGTCGGGGAAGGACTGAAGCTTTCTTT. This gives the protein CASSERRGRTEAFF.

The chain couples TRBV27 to TRBJ2-7, with TRBD2 matching 11 bases. V lost 2 bases, J lost 2 bases, and 8 bases stayed unmatched. Germline CDR1 is MNHEY and CDR2 is SMNVEV (reference sequence). The length of the CDR3 is 17 residues. The CDR3 sequence: CASSLNLAGGLAYEQYF. The CDR3 nucleotides read TGTGCCAGCAGTTTAAACCTAGCGGGGGGATTAGCCTACGAGCAGTACTTC.

Only a few counts were recorded for this clone. The chain recombines TRBV11-2 with TRBJ2-7; no reliable D call. In germline, CDR1 is SGHAT, CDR2 FQNNGV. CDR3 length: 12 residues. V was trimmed by 2 bases and J by 3 bases, leaving 5 bases between them. For the CDR3, the DNA is TGTGCCAGCAGCTTACAGGACTACGAGCAGTACTTC. This gives the protein CASSLQDYEQYF.

This rearrangement joins TRBV6-5 to TRBJ2-1; 7 positions agree with TRBD1. CDR3 size: 14 residues. Losses at the gene ends were 10 bases for V and 5 bases for J; bases not matched to a gene: 11. Germline CDR1 and CDR2: MNHEY and SVGAGI. The CDR3 nucleotides read TGTGCCACCAATAGGGGGCCCCCCCACAATGAGCAGTTCTTC. It is translated as CATNRGPPHNEQFF.

The V gene is TRBV5-1, the J gene TRBJ2-7; TRBD1 matches 8 bases. The germline gives CDR1 SGHRS, CDR2 YFSETQ. After removal of 2 bases from V and 3 bases from J, the junction contained 7 bases not matched to a gene. This CDR3 is built from 15 residues. The DNA for the CDR3 is TGCGCCAGCAGCTTCGGGACAGGATTCTTCTACGAGCAGTACTTC. It translates to CASSFGTGFFYEQYF.